Given below is one T cell receptor beta chain in context. The CDR3 extends over 13 amino acids. Germline V gene lookup returns CDR1 ENHRY and CDR2 SYGVKD. J gave up 2 bases and V 11 bases, and 8 bases lay outside the gene matches. The data are from a study of blood T cells in healthy people across ages. Primed by a sample-barcoded 5' primer and a J-beta primer mix, a second PCR proceeded for 7 to 11 cycles. TCRdb reprocessed the 5' RACE reads via MiXCR and lists one record per CDR3 protein. This sample has approximately 800,000 distinct CDR3 sequences, with about 53% found just once. The TCR originated in a man aged 80 or over in good health. Specimen: blood. The V call is TRBV10-3, the J call TRBJ2-5; 7 bases map to TRBD1. CDR3 amino acids: CAGAQGPQETQYF. The CDR3 DNA is TGTGCCGGGGCACAGGGGCCTCAAGAGACCCAGTACTTC.